This T cell receptor (beta chain) was captured in a study of post-analysis software for immune sequencing data. General study points: Patients carried roughly five TRBV segments more frequently than controls did, and TRBV5-6, TRBV5-1 and TRBV20-1 were among them.

Unique molecular identifiers were carried by the TCR beta cDNA libraries. Using its own MiXCR run on the PCR reads, TCRdb lists one record per CDR3 protein. Of about 540,000 distinct CDR3 sequences in the sample, roughly 34% were seen once. Germline CDR1 is DFQATT and CDR2 is SNEGSKA (reference sequence). V was clipped by 3 bases and J by 2 bases, with 11 bases between them. This CDR3 contains 13 residues. As for this clonotype: Its cognate antigen is unknown.

J is TRBJ2-7 and V is TRBV20-1; perhaps D is TRBD1 or TRBD2 (5 bases each). The source material was blood. The origin of this receptor is a girl younger than 18 with multiple sclerosis. Here the CDR3 reads CSARGTATYEQYF. CDR3 bases: TGCAGTGCTAGGGGGACCGCGACCTACGAGCAGTACTTC.